Each of the 9 T cell receptor beta chains below was sequenced from the same sample in a study of shared clonotypes between healthy human individuals. The table came from immunoSEQ multiplex PCR; TCRdb's copy has only in-frame clones and leaves some out. The sample shows roughly 1,600,000 clones, 97% to 99% of them seen only once. The specimen sequenced was naive CD4+ T cells sorted from blood. Subset: CD45RA+ positively selected. These receptors all come from a man aged 30 to 45 in good health.

This chain links TRBV5-1 with TRBJ2-7, with D unresolved. The CDR3 spans 16 residues. V dropped 0 bases and J dropped 0 bases, with 13 bases sitting between them. Germline assignment: CDR1 SGHRS and CDR2 YFSETQ. In nucleotides, the CDR3 is TGCGCCAGCAGCTTGGGGGTCGGGCCGAACTCCTACGAGCAGTACTTC. The encoded protein is CASSLGVGPNSYEQYF.

CDR3 nucleotide sequence: TGTGCCAGCTCACCACCGCGTCGGAACCGGAACAATGAGCAGTTCTTC. Translation gives CASSPPRRNRNNEQFF. The rearrangement uses TRBV18 and TRBJ2-1; D is undetermined. The germline gives CDR1 KGHSH, CDR2 LQKENI. The V and J ends lost 0 bases and 5 bases respectively, with 14 bases between them. CDR3 length: 16 amino acids.

This chain joins TRBV28 and TRBJ2-5; 9 bases match TRBD2. After removal of 7 bases from V and 0 bases from J, the junction contained 15 bases not matched to a gene. CDR1 and CDR2 from the germline V gene are MDHEN and SYDVKM. This CDR3 has 18 residues. CDR3 region: CASNLGLLASGNQETQYF. The CDR3, as DNA: TGTGCCAGCAACTTAGGTCTGCTTGCTAGCGGGAACCAAGAGACCCAGTACTTC.

The J gene is TRBJ2-7, the V gene TRBV7-9; 12 bases fit TRBD2. The germline V gene has CDR1 SEHNR and CDR2 FQNEAQ (reference sequence). The CDR3 is 15 amino acids. Trimming took 1 base from V and 4 from J; bases not matched to a gene: 2. CDR3: CASSLGTSGRYEQYF. CDR3 nucleotides: TGTGCCAGCAGCTTAGGTACTAGCGGGAGGTACGAGCAGTACTTC. Full variable domain (remainder filled in from reference TRBV7-9 and TRBJ2-7): DTGVSQNPRHKITKRGQNVTFRCDPISEHNRLYWYRQTLGQGPEFLTYFQNEAQLEKSRLLSDRFSAERPKGSFSTLEIQRTEQGDSAMYLCASSLGTSGRYEQYFGPGTRLTVT.

V gene TRBV6-5 combines with J gene TRBJ2-7; D assignment may be TRBD1 or TRBD2 (6 bases each). This CDR3 spans 13 amino acids. Germline loops: CDR1 MNHEY, CDR2 SVGAGI. V was trimmed by 2 bases and J by 3 bases, leaving 8 bases between them. The CDR3 sequence: CASSYRGDYEQYF. The CDR3 bases are TGTGCCAGCAGTTACAGGGGGGACTACGAGCAGTACTTC.

The V gene is TRBV4-3, the J gene TRBJ2-1, with 8 bases lining up with TRBD2. The CDR3 runs to 16 residues. The germline V gene encodes CDR1 LGHNA and CDR2 YSLEER. J gave up 0 bases and V 3 bases, and 4 bases lay outside the gene matches. The CDR3 sequence is CASSHPSGSSYNEQFF. The CDR3 DNA sequence: TGCGCCAGCAGCCACCCCAGCGGGAGCTCCTACAATGAGCAGTTCTTC.

The J gene is TRBJ1-1, the V gene TRBV10-1; the D gene is possibly TRBD1 (5 bases). Trimming removed 4 bases at V and 9 bases at J, with 12 bases between. Looked up from germline, CDR1 is WNHNN and CDR2 is SYGVQD (reference sequence). The CDR3 totals 12 residues. The CDR3 spells CASSGNRDQAFF. The DNA of the CDR3 is TGCGCCAGCAGTGGGAACCGGGACCAAGCTTTCTTT.

This sequence joins TRBV27 and TRBJ2-4, with D perhaps TRBD1 (6 bases). CDR3 size: 15 residues. Germline V gene sequence: CDR1 MNHEY, CDR2 SMNVEV (reference sequence). V lost 5 bases to trimming and J lost 6 bases, with 17 bases between them. CDR3 sequence: CASSLRQGPGNIQYF. The DNA of the CDR3 is TGTGCCAGCAGTCTTAGGCAGGGGCCCGGAAACATTCAGTACTTC.

The gene calls are TRBV7-9 and TRBJ2-1; no firm D call. V lost 5 bases and J lost 0, with 11 bases in between. The germline gives CDR1 SEHNR, CDR2 FQNEAQ (reference sequence). The CDR3 extends over 15 amino acids. The CDR3 protein is CASSALESSYNEQFF. CDR3 sequence (DNA): TGTGCCAGCAGCGCCCTAGAAAGCTCCTACAATGAGCAGTTCTTC.